This entry concerns a single T cell receptor beta chain. Treatment described: preoperative locoregional IRX-2 cytokine immunotherapy. Patients received preoperative, locoregional IRX-2 cytokine immunotherapy in a phase Ib study. CDR3 length: 13 residues. Deletions cut 3 bases from V and 5 bases from J, with 8 bases between. CDR1 LGHNT and CDR2 FRNRAP come from the germline V gene. The source of the sample is a study of preoperative IRX-2 immunotherapy in early breast cancer. TCRdb keeps only in-frame clones here, not all; method: immunoSEQ multiplex PCR. The sample shows 25,000 to 30,000 clones, roughly four fifths of them seen only once.

V gene TRBV12-5 combines with J gene TRBJ1-5; possibly TRBD1 for D (6 bases). This clonotype was sampled from a human donor with breast cancer. This material was collected from a patient treated with IRX-2 immunotherapy. The CDR3 bases are TGTGCTAGTGGTTTCGGACAGCATCAGCCCCAGCATTTT. The encoded protein is CASGFGQHQPQHF.